This T cell receptor beta chain derives from a study of graft-versus-host responses after intestinal transplantation. Study summary: Once they had received anti-thymocyte globulin induction, all recipients took tacrolimus and steroids for around 3 years. Whole-study results and caveats: Levels of circulating GvH clones at their peak were associated with early post-transplant HvG declines. Marrow from the recipient contained GvH clones, some of which had appeared first in ileum or blood.

Points on this clone: What it recognizes is unknown.

The V and J ends lost 0 bases and 4 bases respectively, with 12 bases between them. This CDR3 has 15 amino acids. Germline CDR1 is SGDLS and CDR2 is YYNGEE. Data came from immunoSEQ multiplex PCR; TCRdb stores just in-frame clones and leaves some out. The sample has about 25,000 clones; 85% to 95% are singletons. The rearrangement joins TRBV9 to TRBJ2-3; D is unclear. This TCR came from a human patient who received an intestinal transplant, so some T cells may come from the graft donor. This sample comprised PBMCs, obtained 18 days after transplant. CDR3 DNA sequence: TGTGCCAGCAGCGTAGCTGGGGTTAGGGCAGATACGCAGTATTTT. It specifies CASSVAGVRADTQYF.